A selection of T cell receptor beta chains follows, all from one sample in a study of cytomegalovirus exposure and HLA in healthy donors. Assay used: immunoSEQ multiplex PCR; TCRdb lists only in-frame clones, some missing. In the table there are about 190,000 clones, about four fifths of which are singletons. Input material: PBMCs. The receptors here all came from a woman aged 25 to 45 in good health and CMV-seropositive. Both conserved end residues are part of each CDR3. A D gene is named only where the DNA matches it firmly. The size field is filled for only some rows; it gives once, few, many or a size class.

15	TRBJ1-3	.	TRBV28	TRBD1	CASSLGGTGGNTIYF	TGTGCCAGCAGTCTAGGTGGGACAGGGGGAAACACCATATATTTT
14	TRBJ2-5	.	TRBV2	TRBD1	CASKLGTGTWEQYF	TGTGCCAGCAAACTCGGGACAGGGACCTGGGAGCAGTACTTC
14	TRBJ2-1	.	TRBV10-3	.	CAISERARDNEQFF	TGTGCCATCAGTGAGAGGGCCAGGGACAATGAGCAGTTCTTC
15	TRBJ1-2	.	TRBV9	.	CASSVGALPMYGYTF	TGTGCCAGCAGCGTAGGGGCATTGCCTATGTATGGCTACACCTTC
15	TRBJ1-5	.	TRBV5-1	.	CASSLVTGRNQPQHF	TGCGCCAGCAGCTTGGTTACAGGGCGGAATCAGCCCCAGCATTTT
13	TRBJ2-3	few	TRBV5-1	.	CASSLAGTDTQYF	TGCGCCAGCAGCTTGGCTGGCACAGATACGCAGTATTTT
12	TRBJ2-1	.	TRBV5-8	.	CASSFSRGEQFF	TGTGCCAGCAGCTTCAGTCGAGGTGAGCAGTTCTTC
13	TRBJ1-1	.	TRBV19	.	CASSISVDTEAFF	TGTGCCAGTAGTATATCTGTGGACACTGAGGCTTTCTTT
17	TRBJ2-4	.	TRBV7-6	.	CASSFTVGLTPSGIQYF	TGTGCCAGCAGCTTTACAGTGGGGCTGACCCCCTCGGGCATTCAGTACTTC
18	TRBJ2-1	few	TRBV7-2	TRBD2	CASRQEGPTSGSSHEQFF	TGTGCCAGCAGACAAGAAGGGCCGACTAGCGGGAGTAGCCATGAGCAGTTCTTC
14	TRBJ1-5	few	TRBV9	.	CASSAGGSGQPQHF	TGTGCCAGCAGCGCGGGAGGCAGTGGTCAGCCCCAGCATTTT
16	TRBJ2-7	.	TRBV4-1	TRBD2	CASSRSSGDNSYEQYF	TGCGCCAGCAGCCGGTCTAGCGGGGACAACTCCTACGAGCAGTACTTC
14	TRBJ2-3	.	TRBV9	.	CASSYGLSTDTQYF	TGTGCCAGCAGCTATGGACTTAGCACAGATACGCAGTATTTT
15	TRBJ2-3	.	TRBV7-9	.	CASSPQIILTDTQYF	TGTGCCAGCAGCCCCCAAATCATACTCACAGATACGCAGTATTTT
13	TRBJ1-2	.	TRBV5-1	.	CASSWTGEYGYTF	TGCGCCAGCAGCTGGACGGGAGAGTATGGCTACACCTTC
11	TRBJ2-1	.	TRBV20-1	.	CSAREARRQFF	TGCAGTGCTAGAGAGGCGAGGAGGCAGTTCTTC
11	TRBJ1-5	.	TRBV6-1	.	CASSRAGGTHF	TGTGCCAGCAGTCGAGCGGGTGGGACGCATTTT
14	TRBJ2-5	.	TRBV7-9	.	CASKGGSPRETQYF	TGTGCCAGCAAAGGCGGGTCCCCTAGAGAGACCCAGTACTTC
13	TRBJ2-7	.	TRBV6-1	TRBD1	CASSEDRGDEQYF	TGTGCCAGCAGTGAGGACAGGGGGGACGAGCAGTACTTC
15	TRBJ2-7	.	TRBV10-3	TRBD2	CAINVGLAGEYEQYF	TGTGCCATCAATGTTGGACTAGCGGGAGAGTACGAGCAGTACTTC
14	TRBJ1-1	.	TRBV19	.	CASRGGGGWTEAFF	TGTGCCAGTAGGGGTGGGGGCGGATGGACTGAAGCTTTCTTT
13	TRBJ2-5	few	TRBV7-3	TRBD2	CASSSIAGETQYF	TGTGCCAGCAGCTCTATAGCGGGAGAGACCCAGTACTTC
14	TRBJ2-2	.	TRBV7-3	.	CASSLDTGTGELFF	TGTGCCAGCAGCTTAGACACAGGGACCGGGGAGCTGTTTTTT
14	TRBJ2-2	.	TRBV2	TRBD1	CASSALGQAGELFF	TGTGCCAGCAGTGCCCTTGGACAGGCCGGGGAGCTGTTTTTT
16	TRBJ1-2	few	TRBV6-1	.	CASSVLEEAANYGYTF	TGTGCCAGCAGTGTCTTGGAGGAAGCTGCTAACTATGGCTACACCTTC
13	TRBJ2-7	.	TRBV7-9	.	CSSSPYSSYEQYF	TGTTCCAGCAGCCCCTACTCTTCCTACGAGCAGTACTTC
16	TRBJ1-6	.	TRBV27	TRBD1	CASKVPGQGANSPLHF	TGTGCCAGCAAAGTCCCGGGACAGGGGGCGAATTCACCCCTCCACTTT
11	TRBJ1-2	.	TRBV30	TRBD1	CAWSDRGGYTF	TGTGCCTGGAGTGACAGGGGTGGCTACACCTTC
17	TRBJ2-7	once	TRBV5-1	TRBD2	CASSSGLAGVGAYEQYF	TGCGCCAGCAGCTCCGGACTAGCGGGAGTAGGTGCCTACGAGCAGTACTTC
15	TRBJ2-1	.	TRBV5-1	TRBD2	CASSLGLAENNEQFF	TGCGCCAGCAGCTTGGGACTAGCGGAAAACAATGAGCAGTTCTTC
16	TRBJ2-5	few	TRBV5-1	TRBD1	CASSLSGDSSGETQYF	TGCGCCAGCAGCTTGTCCGGGGACAGTTCCGGTGAGACCCAGTACTTC
15	TRBJ1-2	once	TRBV28	.	CASSFPPGDAYGYTF	TGTGCCAGCAGTTTCCCCCCTGGAGACGCGTATGGCTACACCTTC
12	TRBJ1-5	once	TRBV28	.	CASTRFRQPQHF	TGTGCCAGCACCAGGTTCCGGCAGCCCCAGCATTTT
14	TRBJ1-2	.	TRBV6-5	TRBD1	CASNPGQGARGYTF	TGTGCCAGCAACCCGGGACAGGGGGCGCGTGGCTACACCTTC
17	TRBJ2-2	.	TRBV5-8	.	CASSMAEQGSRTGELFF	TGTGCCAGCAGCATGGCCGAACAGGGTAGTCGTACCGGGGAGCTGTTTTTT
17	TRBJ2-3	.	TRBV5-6	.	CASSFSGTGDFTDTQYF	TGTGCCAGCAGCTTCAGTGGGACGGGAGATTTCACAGATACGCAGTATTTT
15	TRBJ1-2	.	TRBV6-5	TRBD1	CASSRGQGRGGGYTF	TGTGCCAGCAGCCGAGGACAGGGAAGAGGAGGTGGCTACACCTTC
15	TRBJ2-3	once	TRBV5-1	.	CASNLADSFADTQYF	TGCGCCAGCAACCTAGCGGACAGTTTTGCAGATACGCAGTATTTT
14	TRBJ1-3	.	TRBV7-2	.	CASSLDRDGNTIYF	TGTGCCAGCAGCTTAGACAGGGACGGGAACACCATATATTTT
17	TRBJ2-3	.	TRBV4-3	TRBD2	CASSQDPTSGRPDTQYF	TGCGCCAGCAGCCAAGACCCGACTAGCGGGAGACCAGATACGCAGTATTTT
14	TRBJ2-7	.	TRBV11-3	TRBD2	CASSPSAGGYEQYF	TGTGCCAGCAGCCCTTCAGCGGGAGGCTACGAGCAGTACTTC
11	TRBJ2-3	few	TRBV30	.	CAWSPKDTQYF	TGTGCCTGGAGTCCCAAAGATACGCAGTATTTT
14	TRBJ2-3	once	TRBV25-1	.	CASGASGRYDTQYF	TGTGCCTCGGGGGCTAGCGGCCGTTATGATACGCAGTATTTT
13	TRBJ2-1	.	TRBV7-9	.	CASRPLSHNEQFF	TGTGCCAGCAGACCTCTTAGCCACAATGAGCAGTTCTTC
15	TRBJ2-3	.	TRBV9	.	CASSVFRVSTDTQYF	TGTGCCAGCAGCGTATTCCGGGTTAGCACAGATACGCAGTATTTT
14	TRBJ1-2	.	TRBV4-1	.	CASSQVQVDYGYTF	TGCGCCAGCAGCCAAGTGCAGGTAGACTATGGCTACACCTTC
15	TRBJ2-1	.	TRBV18	.	CASSPQPPDTNEQFF	TGTGCCAGCTCCCCCCAACCCCCGGACACCAATGAGCAGTTCTTC
12	TRBJ1-1	.	TRBV6-5	.	CASSSGWAEAFF	TGTGCCAGCAGCTCAGGGTGGGCTGAAGCTTTCTTT
15	TRBJ1-1	few	TRBV7-9	.	CASSLAPGANTEAFF	TGTGCCAGCAGCTTAGCGCCTGGGGCTAACACTGAAGCTTTCTTT
13	TRBJ2-3	few	TRBV29-1	TRBD2	CSVAGGPTDTQYF	TGCAGCGTAGCGGGAGGGCCCACAGATACGCAGTATTTT
13	TRBJ1-1	.	TRBV9	.	CASSVDRYTEAFF	TGTGCCAGCAGCGTAGACAGGTACACTGAAGCTTTCTTT
13	TRBJ2-1	.	TRBV28	.	CASSFGLHNEQFF	TGTGCCAGCAGTTTTGGACTCCACAATGAGCAGTTCTTC
16	TRBJ2-1	.	TRBV11-2	.	CASSSRRESSYNEQFF	TGTGCCAGCAGCTCCAGGAGGGAGAGCTCCTACAATGAGCAGTTCTTC
12	TRBJ1-6	.	TRBV19	TRBD1	CASGTGRPPLHF	TGTGCCAGCGGGACAGGGCGGCCACCCCTCCACTTT
16	TRBJ2-2	.	TRBV28	TRBD2	CASRGPPRGGAGELFF	TGTGCCAGCAGGGGACCTCCCCGGGGGGGGGCCGGGGAGCTGTTTTTT
12	TRBJ1-5	.	TRBV30	.	CAWSVHPQPQHF	TGTGCCTGGAGTGTACATCCGCAGCCCCAGCATTTT
16	TRBJ2-2	.	TRBV7-3	TRBD1	CASSLGQGAGLGELFF	TGTGCCAGCAGCCTTGGACAGGGTGCTGGGCTCGGGGAGCTGTTTTTT
16	TRBJ2-2	.	TRBV4-2	.	CASSQGDLTNTGELFF	TGTGCCAGCAGCCAAGGAGATCTTACGAACACCGGGGAGCTGTTTTTT